One and the same sample provided the 12 T cell receptor beta chains below, sequenced in a study of blood T cell repertoires in COVID-19. Using immunoSEQ multiplex PCR, the repertoire was profiled, and TCRdb retains in-frame clones only, with some absent. The repertoire has about 230,000 clones, 70% to 90% of them found once; the top ten carry roughly 2.4%. Material: PBMCs or T cells enriched from blood (not recorded which). The receptor set was obtained from a woman in her thirties or forties with acute COVID-19.

J is TRBJ2-7 and V is TRBV6-6, with D possibly being TRBD1 (6 bases). V was shortened by 3 bases and J by 3 bases, with 15 bases between the two germline ends. CDR1 MNHNY and CDR2 SVGAGI come from the germline V gene (reference sequence). The CDR3 has 15 amino acids. Here the CDR3 reads CASSYRSRTDYEQYF. The CDR3, as DNA: TGTGCCAGCAGTTATAGGTCGCGGACAGACTACGAGCAGTACTTC.

This clone has just one count. The chain carries TRBV4-1 and TRBJ2-2; 7 bases match TRBD1. Germline lookup yields CDR1 MGHRA and CDR2 YSYEKL. V shed 2 bases, J shed 4 bases, and the junction held 4 bases outside the gene matches. The CDR3 covers 15 residues. The CDR3 DNA is TGCGCCAGCAGCCAAAACCGGGACAGCACCGGGGAGCTGTTTTTT. This translates into CASSQNRDSTGELFF.

The chain links TRBV29-1 to TRBJ2-2, with 14 bases lining up with TRBD2. The CDR3 is made up of 17 amino acids. The V gene's germline CDR1 is SQVTM and CDR2 ANQGSEA. The V segment lost 4 bases and the J segment 2 bases; nucleotides outside the gene matches: 6. CDR3 residues: CSVAGLAGGKNTGELFF. CDR3 sequence (DNA): TGCAGCGTTGCCGGACTAGCGGGGGGAAAAAACACCGGGGAGCTGTTTTTT.

This chain links TRBV12-5 with TRBJ1-1; no clear D gene. Trimming took off 2 bases at V and 8 bases at J, with 9 bases between the two ends. From germline, CDR1 is LGHNT and CDR2 FRNRAP. The CDR3 is 12 amino acids. In DNA, the CDR3 is TGTGCTAGTGGTTTGTCCTTTCAGGAAGCTTTCTTT. It specifies CASGLSFQEAFF. The full variable domain, with the rest looked up from reference TRBV12-5 and TRBJ1-1, is DARVTQTPRHKVTEMGQEVTMRCQPILGHNTVFWYRQTMMQGLELLAYFRNRAPLDDSGMPKDRFSAEMPDATLATLKIQPSEPRDSAVYFCASGLSFQEAFFGQGTRLTVV.

The chain joins TRBV3-1 (or the pseudogene TRBV3-2) to TRBJ1-4; TRBD1 might be the D (6 bases). Germline V CDR1 and CDR2: LGHDT, YNNKEL (reference sequence). The V end lost 0 bases, the J end lost 4 bases, and 9 bases lay between the germline ends. The CDR3 runs 15 residues. This chain's CDR3 is CASSQDRGNNEKLFF. As DNA, the CDR3 is TGTGCCAGCAGCCAAGACAGGGGAAATAATGAAAAACTGTTTTTT.

The V call is TRBV5-6, the J call TRBJ1-1; 8 bases fit TRBD1. The V and J ends lost 1 base and 6 bases, in that order; junction bases with no gene match: 2. Germline V CDR1 and CDR2: SGHDT, YYEEEE. There are 13 residues in the CDR3. The CDR3 nucleotides read TGTGCCAGCAGCTTGCCGGACAGGGCTGAAGCTTTCTTT. Translating it yields CASSLPDRAEAFF.

The chain joins TRBV19 to TRBJ2-1, with D maybe TRBD2 (6 bases). The CDR3 covers 15 residues. CDR1 is LNHDA and CDR2 is SQIVND in the germline V gene (reference sequence). The CDR3 DNA reads as TGTTACGTCGACCTTCTAGCGCGCCAGAGCCATGAGCAGTTCTTC. It specifies CYVDLLARQSHEQFF.

This chain joins TRBV5-4 and TRBJ2-1; possibly TRBD1 for D (6 bases). The V end was cut by 4 bases, the J end by 0 bases, with 20 bases between. The CDR3 is 18 residues long. In germline, CDR1 is SGHNT, CDR2 YYREEE (reference sequence). Written as DNA, the CDR3 is TGTGCCAGCAGCATATTTGGGGGCGGGCAGAGCTCCTACAATGAGCAGTTCTTC. It encodes CASSIFGGGQSSYNEQFF.

This clone occurred a few times. Other DNA sequences of this sample code for an identical CDR3. V gene TRBV19 combines with J gene TRBJ1-3; a weak D match, TRBD1 (6 bases). From germline, CDR1 is LNHDA and CDR2 SQIVND (reference sequence). V was cut by 0 bases and J by 3 bases, with 9 bases left in between. The CDR3 loop spans 15 amino acids. The CDR3 spells CASSIDRGSGNTIYF. CDR3 in DNA: TGTGCCAGTAGTATAGACAGGGGAAGTGGAAACACCATATATTTT.

This clone was seen once. This sequence joins TRBV5-5 and TRBJ1-5; D remains unclear. CDR3 length equals 13 residues. Trimming took off 1 base at V and 4 bases at J, with 6 bases between the two ends. Germline lookup yields CDR1 SGHKS and CDR2 YYEKEE (reference sequence). CDR3 DNA: TGTGCCAGCAGCTTGTCCTCTAATCAGCCCCAGCATTTT. Its protein is CASSLSSNQPQHF.

The V call is TRBV10-3, the J call TRBJ1-2; D is unclear. Germline CDR1 is ENHRY and CDR2 is SYGVKD. CDR3 size: 12 residues. V shed 7 bases and J shed 2 bases, with 8 bases lying between them. CDR3 loop: CAINPGNYGYTF. The DNA for the CDR3 is TGTGCCATCAACCCAGGCAACTATGGCTACACCTTC.

This clone turned up a few times. The V call is TRBV5-1, the J call TRBJ2-7; tentative D call: TRBD1 (6 bases). With 4 bases removed from V and 4 bases from J, the gap between germline ends came to 12 bases. Per the germline V gene, CDR1 is SGHRS and CDR2 is YFSETQ. CDR3 length: 13 amino acids. For the CDR3, the DNA is TGCGCCAGCAGCCCGAACAGGGCTTACGAGCAGTACTTC. It yields the protein CASSPNRAYEQYF.